This entry lists 18 T cell receptor beta chains sequenced from one sample in a study of identical twins. A single record per CDR3 protein comes from TCRdb applying MiXCR to the 5' RACE reads. The repertoire holds 200,000 or so distinct CDR3 sequences, with around 8% as singletons. This same sample was also part of a study on yellow fever vaccine responses in identical twins.

Sequenced: memory (CD45RO+) T cells sorted from blood. The receptors derive from a woman aged 18-29 years in good health.

In this sample, this clonotype turned up a few times. The chain joins TRBV7-9 to TRBJ2-7; no firm D call. Germline V gene data show CDR1 as SEHNR and CDR2 as FQNEAQ (reference sequence). This CDR3 is built from 13 residues. Trimming removed 5 bases from V and 3 bases from J, with 11 bases in between. CDR3 amino acids: CASSPGPYYEQYF. The CDR3, as DNA: TGTGCCAGCAGCCCCGGACCCTACTACGAGCAGTACTTC.

The CDR3 coding sequence is TGTGCCAGCAGCAGGGAGGGTGAGCGGAACACTGAAGCTTTCTTT. Its translation is CASSREGERNTEAFF. The J gene is TRBJ1-1, the V gene TRBV7-2; D unclear. The CDR3 totals 15 residues. CDR1 is SGHTA and CDR2 is FQGNSA in the germline V gene. V lost 5 bases and J lost 1, with 14 bases in between.

The chain has TRBV20-1 and TRBJ1-1, with D uncertain. V was pared by 3 bases and J by 0 bases, with 11 bases between. The CDR3 covers 14 residues. From germline, CDR1 is DFQATT and CDR2 SNEGSKA (reference sequence). In DNA form, the CDR3 reads TGCAGTGCTAGTCCACGGGCCATGAACACTGAAGCTTTCTTT. This encodes CSASPRAMNTEAFF.

This clonotype came up many times. CDR3 DNA sequence: TGCAGTGCTAGACAGGGTTCAAGGGGCTACGAGCAGTACTTC. Amino acid sequence: CSARQGSRGYEQYF. The rearrangement joins TRBV20-1 to TRBJ2-7; TRBD1 is a possible D gene (5 bases). This CDR3 is 14 amino acids long. Germline assignment: CDR1 DFQATT and CDR2 SNEGSKA (reference sequence). Trimming cost V 2 bases and J 3 bases, with 14 bases left between them.

This clonotype was observed a few times. The rearrangement links TRBV3-1 to TRBJ2-1; the match to TRBD1 covers 9 bases. The CDR3 sequence is 17 residues long. Germline values: CDR1 LGHDT, CDR2 YNNKEL (reference sequence). V shed 1 base, J shed 4 bases, and the junction held 8 bases outside the gene matches. The CDR3 is CASSQAHRDREYNEQFF. In DNA, the CDR3 is TGTGCCAGCAGCCAAGCTCACCGGGACAGGGAATACAATGAGCAGTTCTTC.

This clonotype was counted at least ten times. The V and J genes are TRBV25-1 and TRBJ2-3, with 9 bases lining up with TRBD2. J gave up 3 bases and V 7 bases, and 2 bases lay outside the gene matches. The germline V gene encodes CDR1 MGHDK and CDR2 SYGVNS. This CDR3 region has 13 residues. CDR3 DNA: TGTGCCAGCACCCTAGCGGGAACAGATACGCAGTATTTT. Its translation: CASTLAGTDTQYF.

In this sample, this clonotype turned up many times. The gene calls are TRBV6-7 and TRBJ2-6, with a tentative D call TRBD1 (6 bases). TRBV6-7 is flagged as an ORF with uncertain function. Trimming left V 11 bases short and J 2 bases short, with 22 bases between. This CDR3 comprises 17 residues. The CDR3 nucleotides read TGTGCCCTCTCGCGGACAGCAGGAATAGCTGGGGCCAACGTCCTGACTTTC. Its protein is CALSRTAGIAGANVLTF.

With respect to this clonotype: Since a much larger clone is just one base distant, this may be a read error. The genes are TRBV6-1 and TRBJ2-2; D call uncertain. The CDR3 spans 14 residues. Per germline, CDR1 MNHNS and CDR2 SASEGT. Trimming left V 7 bases short and J 8 bases short, with 17 bases between. CDR3 protein: CASTPLPEQGELFF. CDR3 nucleotide sequence: TGTGCCAGCACCCCCCTACCCGAGCAGGGGGAGCTGTTTTTT.

This chain connects TRBV6-2 or TRBV6-3 to TRBJ2-2, with 8 bases matching TRBD2. After removal of 6 bases from V and 5 bases from J, the junction contained 8 bases not matched to a gene. The CDR3 has 15 amino acids. Germline lookup yields CDR1 MNHEY and CDR2 SVGEGT. The CDR3 sequence is CASSPSGLHTGELFF. The CDR3, as DNA: TGTGCCAGCAGCCCTAGCGGGCTCCATACCGGGGAGCTGTTTTTT.

Details on this clonotype: A much more abundant neighbour one base away suggests this may be a read error. This chain uses TRBV6-2 or TRBV6-3 with TRBJ2-7; D is unclear. CDR3 size: 15 residues. Looked up from germline, CDR1 is MNHEY and CDR2 is SVGEGT. CDR3 nucleotide sequence: TGTGCCAGCAGTTCCCCTATGGGCGCGACCTACGAGCACTACTTC. As protein: CASSSPMGATYEHYF.

This clonotype has just a few counts. The CDR3 DNA sequence: TGTGCCAGCAGCTTACACAGGGCCGCTGAAGCTTTCTTT. It specifies CASSLHRAAEAFF. V is TRBV7-2 and J is TRBJ1-1; D might be TRBD1 (6 bases). Germline CDR1 and CDR2: SGHTA and FQGNSA. V was pared by 2 bases and J by 6 bases, with 10 bases between. The CDR3 is made up of 13 amino acids.

This clonotype was counted many times. The chain couples TRBV3-1 to TRBJ1-3; 7 nucleotides line up with TRBD1. Losses at the gene ends were 3 bases for V and 0 bases for J; bases not matched to a gene: 5. CDR1 is LGHDT, CDR2 YNNKEL, per germline (reference sequence). This CDR3 contains 16 residues. This CDR3 is CASSQGQLDSGNTIYF. CDR3 nucleotide sequence: TGTGCCAGCAGCCAGGGACAGCTAGACTCTGGAAACACCATATATTTT.

This clonotype has a handful of counts. V gene TRBV14 combines with J gene TRBJ2-5; no reliable D call. The ends were cut back, 0 bases at V and 7 bases at J, with 6 bases in the middle. CDR1 SGHDN and CDR2 FVKESK come from the germline V gene. The CDR3 extends over 12 amino acids. CDR3 coding DNA: TGTGCCAGCAGCCAAGATTTGAGGACCCAGTACTTC. It specifies CASSQDLRTQYF.

This clonotype was found a few times. V and J are TRBV30 and TRBJ2-1, with 8 nucleotides matching TRBD2. The germline V gene has CDR1 GTSNPN and CDR2 SVGIG (reference sequence). With V trimmed by 4 bases and J by 7 bases, 9 bases remained unmatched. The CDR3 is 14 amino acids. CDR3 residues: CAWTPGLAGNEQFF. CDR3 DNA: TGTGCCTGGACCCCCGGACTAGCCGGGAATGAGCAGTTCTTC.

The J gene is TRBJ1-1, the V gene TRBV7-3; D is uncertain. V shed 5 bases and J shed 3 bases, with 10 bases lying between them. There are 13 residues in the CDR3. Germline CDR1 reads SGHTA; CDR2 reads FQGTGA. The DNA of the CDR3 is TGTGCCAGCAGCCCAAGCGCGGACACTGAAGCTTTCTTT. Translation gives CASSPSADTEAFF.

This clonotype appeared many times. An end of the junction does not agree with germline; a read error may underlie this. V usage is TRBV29-1 and J usage is TRBJ2-7, with D hard to call. This CDR3 region has 10 residues. Germline CDR1 reads SQVTM; CDR2 reads ANQGSEA. The CDR3 nucleotides read TGCAGCGTTGAATTGGTCCACTGGGACTTC. Its protein product is CSVELVHWDF.

Many counts were recorded for this clonotype. The chain recombines TRBV10-1 with TRBJ2-2, with D perhaps being TRBD1 or TRBD2 (5 bases each). The CDR3 covers 13 residues. The V end was cut by 7 bases, the J end by 5 bases, with 11 bases between. Germline loops: CDR1 WNHNN, CDR2 SYGVQD (reference sequence). CDR3 sequence: CASMGTGTGELFF. The CDR3 nucleotides are TGCGCCAGCATGGGGACCGGGACCGGGGAGCTGTTTTTT.

This clonotype was seen repeatedly, ten times or more. The V gene is TRBV14, the J gene TRBJ2-7, with D unresolved. The CDR3 runs to 15 residues. Trimming cost V 4 bases and J 4 bases, with 17 bases left between them. The germline CDR1 and CDR2 sequences are SGHDN and FVKESK. The CDR3 spells CASSLVSGDRYEQYF. CDR3 bases: TGTGCCAGCAGCCTGGTTTCTGGGGATCGGTACGAGCAGTACTTC.